The 9 T cell receptor beta chains below come from one sample, sequenced in a study of blood T cell repertoires in COVID-19. Clones were read by immunoSEQ multiplex PCR, and TCRdb kept only the in-frame ones, dropping some. The table has about 59,000 clones, approximately 92% seen once; the top ten hold approximately 15%. Material for sequencing was peripheral blood. The source is an elderly man with acute or convalescent COVID-19.

The chain couples TRBV7-6 to TRBJ2-1, with 9 nucleotides matching TRBD2. V dropped 0 bases and J dropped 4; count of bases not matched to a gene: 4. This CDR3 has 16 residues. Germline loops: CDR1 SGHVS, CDR2 FNYEAQ. The CDR3 sequence is CASSLANSGGYNEQFF. CDR3 nucleotides: TGTGCCAGCAGCTTAGCGAACAGCGGGGGGTACAATGAGCAGTTCTTC.

The chain joins TRBV5-4 to TRBJ2-5; 7 bases agree with TRBD1. Germline loops: CDR1 SGHNT, CDR2 YYREEE (reference sequence). Losses at the gene ends were 2 bases for V and 4 bases for J; bases not matched to a gene: 2. The CDR3 has 13 amino acids. CDR3 in DNA: TGTGCCAGCAGCTTTACAGGGGTAGAGACCCAGTACTTC. This encodes CASSFTGVETQYF.

The genes are TRBV10-3 and TRBJ2-5; TRBD2 might be the D (6 bases). The V and J ends lost 0 bases and 5 bases respectively, with 10 bases between them. CDR3 length: 14 residues. The germline gives CDR1 ENHRY, CDR2 SYGVKD. The CDR3 nucleotides are TGTGCCATCAGTGAGTCGGCGGGGACGGAGACCCAGTACTTC. Its protein is CAISESAGTETQYF.

V gene TRBV3-1 (or the pseudogene TRBV3-2) combines with J gene TRBJ2-7, with 9 bases fitting TRBD1. The CDR3 is 15 residues long. V lost 5 bases and J lost 5; bases outside the gene matches: 10. The germline V gene has CDR1 LGHDT and CDR2 YNNKEL (reference sequence). Here the CDR3 reads CASSYRGQGINEQYF. The CDR3 DNA reads TGTGCCAGCAGCTATAGGGGACAGGGTATCAACGAGCAGTACTTC.

This chain joins TRBV19 and TRBJ2-7; perhaps TRBD1 as D (5 bases). Germline CDR1 and CDR2: LNHDA and SQIVND (reference sequence). The V gene lost 1 base and the J gene lost 3 bases, with 7 bases spanning the gap. The CDR3 is 13 amino acids. The CDR3 DNA reads as TGTGCCAGTAGTATAGCTCAGGGCTACGAGCAGTACTTC. It yields the protein CASSIAQGYEQYF.

This sequence joins TRBV5-4 and TRBJ1-4; 11 bases map to TRBD1. There are 17 residues in the CDR3. Trimming at V came to 2 bases and at J to 3 bases, leaving 6 bases not matched to a gene. In germline, CDR1 is SGHNT, CDR2 YYREEE (reference sequence). The DNA for the CDR3 is TGTGCCAGCAGCTTTGGACAGGGGGCGCTTTCTAATGAAAAACTGTTTTTT. Its translation: CASSFGQGALSNEKLFF.

V usage is TRBV11-2 and J usage is TRBJ1-1; TRBD1 aligns across 11 bases. Germline lookup yields CDR1 SGHAT and CDR2 FQNNGV. V gave up 5 bases and J gave up 11 bases; unmatched junction bases: 7. The CDR3 has 13 amino acids. CDR3 in amino acids: CASSPGQGAGAFF. CDR3 sequence (DNA): TGTGCCAGCAGCCCAGGACAGGGGGCAGGTGCTTTCTTT.

This chain uses TRBV6-5 with TRBJ2-1; tentatively, D is TRBD2 (6 bases). The V gene lost 5 bases and the J gene lost 7 bases, with 12 bases spanning the gap. This CDR3 has 13 amino acids. Germline V gives CDR1 MNHEY, CDR2 SVGAGI. This CDR3 reads CASSRGRENEQFF. CDR3 nucleotides: TGTGCCAGCAGTAGGGGACGGGAGAATGAGCAGTTCTTC.

V is TRBV15 and J is TRBJ1-1; TRBD1 matches at 7 bases. Germline V gene data show CDR1 as LNHNV and CDR2 as YYDKDF (reference sequence). There are 15 residues in the CDR3. V gave up 1 base and J gave up 5 bases; unmatched junction bases: 7. CDR3 loop: CATSRVRGGITEAFF. The CDR3 DNA reads TGTGCCACCAGCAGAGTCAGAGGGGGCATAACTGAAGCTTTCTTT.